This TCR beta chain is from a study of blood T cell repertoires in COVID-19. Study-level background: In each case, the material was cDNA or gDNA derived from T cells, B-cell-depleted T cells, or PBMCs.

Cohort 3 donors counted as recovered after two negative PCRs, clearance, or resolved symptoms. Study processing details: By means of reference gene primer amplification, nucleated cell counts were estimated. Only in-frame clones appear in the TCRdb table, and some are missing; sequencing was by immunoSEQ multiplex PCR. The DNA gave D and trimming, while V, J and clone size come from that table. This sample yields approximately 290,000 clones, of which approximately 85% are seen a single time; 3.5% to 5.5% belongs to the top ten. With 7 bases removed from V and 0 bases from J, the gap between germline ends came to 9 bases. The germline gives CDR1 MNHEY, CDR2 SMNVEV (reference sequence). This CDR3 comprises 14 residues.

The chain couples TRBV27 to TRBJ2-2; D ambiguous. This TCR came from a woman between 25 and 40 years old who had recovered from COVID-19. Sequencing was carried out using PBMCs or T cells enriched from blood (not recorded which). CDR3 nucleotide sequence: TGTGCCAGCAAAATCATCCCGAACACCGGGGAGCTGTTTTTT. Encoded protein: CASKIIPNTGELFF.